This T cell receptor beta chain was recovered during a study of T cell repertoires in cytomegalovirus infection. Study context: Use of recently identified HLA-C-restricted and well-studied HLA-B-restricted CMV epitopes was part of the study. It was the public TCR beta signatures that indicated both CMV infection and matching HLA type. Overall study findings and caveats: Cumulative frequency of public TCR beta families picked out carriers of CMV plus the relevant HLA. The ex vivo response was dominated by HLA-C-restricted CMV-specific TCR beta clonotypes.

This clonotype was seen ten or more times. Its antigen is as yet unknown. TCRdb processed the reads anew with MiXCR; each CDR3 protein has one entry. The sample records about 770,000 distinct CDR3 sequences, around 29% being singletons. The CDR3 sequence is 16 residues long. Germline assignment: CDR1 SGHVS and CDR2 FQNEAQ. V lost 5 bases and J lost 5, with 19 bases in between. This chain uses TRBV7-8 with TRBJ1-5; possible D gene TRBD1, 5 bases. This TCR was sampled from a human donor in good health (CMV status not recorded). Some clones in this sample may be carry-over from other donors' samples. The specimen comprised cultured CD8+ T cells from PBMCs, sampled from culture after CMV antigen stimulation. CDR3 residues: CASSQGWIRVYQPQHF. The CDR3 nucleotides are TGTGCCAGCAGCCAGGGATGGATCCGGGTGTATCAGCCCCAGCATTTT. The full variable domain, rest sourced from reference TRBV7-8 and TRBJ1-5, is GAGVSQSPRYKVAKRGQDVALRCDPISGHVSLFWYQQALGQGPEFLTYFQNEAQLDKSGLPSDRFFAERPEGSVSTLKIQRTQQEDSAVYLCASSQGWIRVYQPQHFGDGTRLSIL.